The present T cell receptor beta chain was sequenced within a study of cytomegalovirus exposure and HLA in healthy donors. A multiplex PCR was run with 60 Vbeta primers and 13 Jbeta primers. Clones were read by immunoSEQ multiplex PCR, and TCRdb kept only the in-frame ones, dropping some. Found here are 90,000 to 120,000 clones, 60% to 80% of them singletons; the top ten hold over 2.5%. This CDR3 has 13 amino acids. Germline V CDR1 and CDR2: GTSNPN, SVGIG (reference sequence). Trimming removed 0 bases at V and 1 base at J, with 6 bases between. The chain joins TRBV30 to TRBJ1-1; no definite D call. The specimen was PBMCs. This TCR was recovered from a man between 50 and 59 years old in good health and CMV-seropositive. CDR3 amino acids: CAWSVAKNTEAFF. DNA of the CDR3: TGTGCCTGGAGTGTAGCAAAGAACACTGAAGCTTTCTTT.